These T cell receptor beta chains were read from a single sample in a study of control samples from healthy donors and cancer patients. Repertoires were generated with immunoSEQ multiplex PCR, while TCRdb's copy carries only in-frame clones and drops some. The sample contains nearly 200,000 clones, around 93% of which appear only once. The sample consisted of blood. The receptors come from a man under 40 in good health. Both conserved end residues are part of each CDR3. Fields, in order: V gene, CDR3 protein.

TRBV6-5 | CASRVLRGNQPQHF
TRBV5-1 | CASSRSPGQVNTGELFF
TRBV7-9 | CASTTSLYNEQFF
TRBV3-1/TRBV3-2 | CASSRDSGFTDTQYF
TRBV6-6 | CASSYADRDFGNTIYF
TRBV4-1 | CASSQPRKNTEAFF
TRBV14 | CASRQGLAEFNEQFF
TRBV19 | CASKAGGTYNEQFF
TRBV18 | CASSPDSRSPLHF
TRBV6-4 | CASSDTGGNTGELFF
TRBV2 | CASTLAEGAWMNTEAFF
TRBV11-2 | CASSLVTTISAALF
TRBV9 | CASSPNPGAENTEAFF
TRBV7-2 | CASSSYVGEQYF
TRBV5-4 | CASSETSGGLDTQYF
TRBV12-3/TRBV12-4 | CASRETGDQPQHF
TRBV5-1 | CASSLDGDAKNIQYF
TRBV5-1 | CASSLAQGRSANEKLFF
TRBV20-1 | CSASESGYGYTF
TRBV4-1 | CASSQDPPYGYTF
TRBV7-9 | CASSPAGGRNTEAFF
TRBV10-3 | CAISDTWAGGPQDTQYF
TRBV5-1 | CASSLPGEKLFF
TRBV20-1 | CSLADTDTQYF
TRBV3-1/TRBV3-2 | CASSQLMEGGPYEQYF
TRBV2 | CASSNEGISNYGYTF
TRBV10-3 | CAISEGDYGYTF
TRBV23-1 | CASSPRWTGELFF
TRBV14 | CASSQESGPYNSPLHF
TRBV4-1 | CASNPLAGTGEVVANTGELFF
TRBV5-1 | CASSFGRQGVNYGYTF
TRBV5-1 | CASSLEWTGGKNGYTF
TRBV14 | CASSPTGGPGNTIYF
TRBV10-3 | CAIGGTGHQPQHF
TRBV3-1/TRBV3-2 | CASSQVSRRDYGYTF
TRBV5-8 | CASSLGYSGRLMNQPQHF
TRBV9 | CASSVEHSYNSPLHF
TRBV27 | CASTQRAGDYGYTF
TRBV12-3/TRBV12-4 | CASSFRGTEAFF
TRBV5-6 | CASSSPDRSYTEAFF
TRBV19 | CASSIDEGQETQYF
TRBV11-3 | CASTMGIDRDEQYF
TRBV6-5 | CASSTTGEGHDTQYF
TRBV10-2 | CASTWTANYGYTF
TRBV2 | CASRARTSGGGEQYF
TRBV7-9 | CASSSGGGHSGNTIYF
TRBV9 | CASSPGTVGIRDTQYF
TRBV11-3 | CASSSGQGSYNEQFF
TRBV30 | CAWSTGTGAGGYTF
TRBV7-3 | CASSLTYGGSEAFF